This TCR beta chain was captured by sequencing in a study of early T cells in non-severe SARS-CoV-2 infection. The wider study: The chains were unpaired, and the sequenced material was bulk RNA from unsorted whole blood.

For this clonotype: Antigen specificity is unknown.

Broader study findings: There was a bias toward anti-spike CD8 responses in VDJdb matching, which missed private and CD4 specificities.

cDNA molecules, individually, were tagged with unique molecular identifiers. One entry per CDR3 protein, called by TCRdb with MiXCR from the 5' RACE reads. In the table there are 45,000 to 55,000 distinct CDR3 sequences, approximately 9.8% of which are singletons. The source is an adult who was a healthcare worker with PCR-confirmed SARS-CoV-2 infection or an uninfected control (not recorded which). The specimen was whole blood.

The CDR3 region has the DNA TGTGCCAGCGGGAAGGGACAGGGTCTCTATGGCTACACCTTC. Its protein is CASGKGQGLYGYTF. The rearrangement joins TRBV7-2 to TRBJ1-2, with 9 bases fitting TRBD1. Germline loops: CDR1 SGHTA, CDR2 FQGNSA. The length of the CDR3 is 14 residues. Germline trimming cut 8 bases from V and 4 bases from J; bases unmatched to any gene: 8.